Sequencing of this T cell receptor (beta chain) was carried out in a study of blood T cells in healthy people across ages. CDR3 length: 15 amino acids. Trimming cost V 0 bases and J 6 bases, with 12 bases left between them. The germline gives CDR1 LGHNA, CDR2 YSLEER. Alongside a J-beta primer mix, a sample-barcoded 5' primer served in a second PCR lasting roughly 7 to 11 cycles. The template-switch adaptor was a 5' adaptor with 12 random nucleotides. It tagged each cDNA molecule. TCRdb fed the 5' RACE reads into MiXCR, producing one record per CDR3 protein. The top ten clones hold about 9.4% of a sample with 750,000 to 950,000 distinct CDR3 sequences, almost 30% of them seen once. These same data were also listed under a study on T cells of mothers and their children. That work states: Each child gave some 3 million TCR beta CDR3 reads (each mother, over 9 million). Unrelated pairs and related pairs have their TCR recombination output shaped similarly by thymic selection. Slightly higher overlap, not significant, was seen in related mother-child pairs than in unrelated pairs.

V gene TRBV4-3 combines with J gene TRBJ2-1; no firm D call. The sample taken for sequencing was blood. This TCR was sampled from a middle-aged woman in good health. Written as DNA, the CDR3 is TGCGCCAGCAGCCAAGATAACGATCTGGGCAATGAGCAGTTCTTC. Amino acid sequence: CASSQDNDLGNEQFF.